This passage covers 18 T cell receptor beta chains from one sample sequenced in a study of blood T cell repertoires in COVID-19. The protocol was immunoSEQ multiplex PCR, while the TCRdb copy is restricted to in-frame clones and leaves out a portion. The table records about 170,000 clones, about 80% of them present only once. Material: peripheral blood. The receptors come from a human donor with acute or convalescent COVID-19. The donor label of this sample is uncertain.

The chain couples TRBV20-1 to TRBJ2-5; D ambiguous. In germline, CDR1 is DFQATT, CDR2 SNEGSKA (reference sequence). CDR3 length: 11 residues. The ends were cut back, 5 bases at V and 2 bases at J, with 6 bases in the middle. This chain's CDR3 is CSAGPQETQYF. In DNA form, the CDR3 reads TGCAGTGCTGGCCCACAAGAGACCCAGTACTTC.

This clone was picked up one time. The J gene is TRBJ1-3, the V gene TRBV5-6; 8 positions agree with TRBD1. This CDR3 has 14 residues. With 4 bases clipped from V and 4 bases from J, the junction kept 4 bases outside the gene matches. Germline V gene data show CDR1 as SGHDT and CDR2 as YYEEEE. The CDR3 protein is CASSARDRGNTIYF. CDR3 nucleotides: TGTGCCAGCAGCGCCCGGGACAGGGGAAACACCATATATTTT. Using reference TRBV5-6 and TRBJ1-3 for the parts outside the CDR3, the full variable domain is DAGVTQSPTHLIKTRGQQVTLRCSPKSGHDTVSWYQQALGQGPQFIFQYYEEEERQRGNFPDRFSGHQFPNYSSELNVNALLLGDSALYLCASSARDRGNTIYFGEGSWLTVV.

V usage is TRBV19 and J usage is TRBJ1-1; tentatively, D is TRBD1 (6 bases). The CDR3 extends over 15 amino acids. Trimming removed 6 bases at V and 4 bases at J, with 18 bases between. Germline V CDR1 and CDR2: LNHDA, SQIVND (reference sequence). The CDR3 region has the DNA TGTGCCAGTAGGGCCGTGGGGGCTGGGATCACTGAAGCTTTCTTT. Its protein is CASRAVGAGITEAFF.

V is TRBV9 and J is TRBJ2-1; D uncertain. Germline values: CDR1 SGDLS, CDR2 YYNGEE. V lost 4 bases and J 7 bases, leaving 9 bases between the germline ends. The length of the CDR3 is 12 residues. The CDR3 DNA follows: TGTGCCAGCAGCCCCTCCGGGAATGAGCAGTTCTTC. It translates to CASSPSGNEQFF.

The CDR3 DNA is TGTGCCAGCATGTCAGGATACACTGAAGCTTTCTTT. Its protein is CASMSGYTEAFF. The gene calls are TRBV6-5 and TRBJ1-1; D remains ambiguous. The V and J ends lost 7 bases and 3 bases respectively, with 9 bases between them. The germline CDR1 and CDR2 sequences are MNHEY and SVGAGI. There are 12 residues in the CDR3.

This clone was seen just once. The V call is TRBV23-1, the J call TRBJ1-6, with D perhaps TRBD1 (5 bases). TRBV23-1 is reported as an ORF; its role is uncertain. This CDR3 has 12 residues. Deletions cut 3 bases from V and 11 bases from J, with 8 bases between. The CDR3 nucleotides read TGCGCCAGCAGTCAGCAGGGTCCACCCCTCCACTTT. Amino acids: CASSQQGPPLHF.

The rearrangement uses TRBV25-1 and TRBJ2-5, with 8 bases matching TRBD2. Trimming at V came to 8 bases and at J to 7 bases, leaving 12 bases not matched to a gene. Germline values: CDR1 MGHDK, CDR2 SYGVNS. The CDR3 is 14 residues long. The CDR3 sequence is CASSGDSGVWTQYF. CDR3 nucleotides: TGTGCCAGCTCTGGGGATAGCGGGGTGTGGACCCAGTACTTC.

The J gene is TRBJ2-1, the V gene TRBV30; perhaps TRBD1 as D (5 bases). Trimming shortened V by 8 bases and J by 5 bases, and 10 bases separated the two germline ends. The CDR3 length is 11 residues. Germline CDR1 is GTSNPN and CDR2 is SVGIG (reference sequence). For the CDR3, the DNA is TGTGCCGAGACAGCAAACAATGAGCAGTTCTTC. Its protein is CAETANNEQFF.

The CDR3: CSASQLANEQYF. CDR3 nucleotides: TGCAGTGCTAGTCAACTAGCGAACGAGCAGTACTTC. The V gene is TRBV20-1, the J gene TRBJ2-7; 7 bases fit TRBD2. The CDR3 consists of 12 residues. Germline loops: CDR1 DFQATT, CDR2 SNEGSKA (reference sequence). V lost 3 bases, J lost 5 bases, and 4 bases stayed unmatched.

The chain recombines TRBV25-1 with TRBJ1-1; weak D call: TRBD1 (6 bases). Trimming pared 4 bases from V and 4 bases from J, leaving 7 bases between. The CDR3 loop spans 12 amino acids. Germline V gene data show CDR1 as MGHDK and CDR2 as SYGVNS. CDR3 sequence (DNA): TGTGCCAGCAGTGGAGGGGGCACTGAAGCTTTCTTT. This translates into CASSGGGTEAFF.

The V gene is TRBV9, the J gene TRBJ2-4; 7 bases align to TRBD2. V dropped 4 bases and J dropped 6; count of bases not matched to a gene: 7. Germline V gives CDR1 SGDLS, CDR2 YYNGEE. There are 14 residues in the CDR3. The CDR3 DNA reads TGTGCCAGCAGCCGGGAGGAGAAACCAAACATTCAGTACTTC. This encodes CASSREEKPNIQYF.

The chain employs TRBV19 and TRBJ1-1; 9 nucleotides agree with TRBD1. J lost 12 bases, V lost 5 bases, and 7 bases had no gene match. The V gene's germline CDR1 is LNHDA and CDR2 SQIVND (reference sequence). The CDR3 totals 12 residues. CDR3 bases: TGTGCCAGTAGTCCCGGGACAGGGCGGCCTTTCTTT. Protein product: CASSPGTGRPFF.

The chain couples TRBV9 to TRBJ2-2; 7 bases line up with TRBD1. Germline V CDR1 and CDR2: SGDLS, YYNGEE. The CDR3 is made up of 16 amino acids. Trimming cost V 1 base and J 1 base; bases outside gene matches: 4. The CDR3 bases are TGTGCCAGCAGCGTATTGGGACAGCTGAACACCGGGGAGCTGTTTTTT. Translated, it gives CASSVLGQLNTGELFF.

The J gene is TRBJ1-5, the V gene TRBV7-8; the D gene is possibly TRBD1 (5 bases). Germline loops: CDR1 SGHVS, CDR2 FQNEAQ. V was clipped by 2 bases and J by 4 bases, with 6 bases between them. CDR3 length equals 13 residues. CDR3 amino acids: CASSLQGNQPQHF. The CDR3 DNA follows: TGTGCCAGCAGCTTACAGGGTAATCAGCCCCAGCATTTT.

The rearrangement joins TRBV4-2 to TRBJ2-7; TRBD2 agrees at 8 bases. The CDR3 covers 15 residues. Trimming at V came to 0 bases and at J to 4 bases, leaving 5 bases not matched to a gene. CDR1 and CDR2 (germline): LGHNA, YNFKEQ. The CDR3 DNA is TGTGCCAGCAGCCAAGATCCGGGGGGGCAATACGAGCAGTACTTC. Its translation is CASSQDPGGQYEQYF.

The chain uses TRBV5-4 and TRBJ2-7; tentatively, D is TRBD1 (5 bases). This CDR3 has 12 amino acids. Germline V gene lookup returns CDR1 SGHNT and CDR2 YYREEE (reference sequence). With 2 bases removed from V and 4 bases from J, the gap between germline ends came to 7 bases. CDR3 in amino acids: CASSFQGYEQYF. In nucleotides, the CDR3 is TGTGCCAGCAGCTTTCAGGGTTACGAGCAGTACTTC.

The genes are TRBV11-2 and TRBJ1-5; D gene ambiguous. The germline V gene has CDR1 SGHAT and CDR2 FQNNGV. This CDR3 is built from 14 residues. With 4 bases removed from V and 4 bases from J, the gap between germline ends came to 11 bases. The CDR3 DNA reads TGTGCCAGCAGCTCCGGGATCGGGAATCAGCCCCAGCATTTT. It yields the protein CASSSGIGNQPQHF.

V and J are TRBV5-1 and TRBJ2-1, with 13 bases lining up with TRBD2. Germline loops: CDR1 SGHRS, CDR2 YFSETQ. V trimming: 3 bases; J trimming: 3 bases; junction bases outside the gene matches: 6. The length of the CDR3 is 17 residues. The CDR3 bases are TGCGCCAGCAGCTCTACTAGCGGGGGGGCCTACTACAATGAGCAGTTCTTC. It specifies CASSSTSGGAYYNEQFF.